The TCR beta chain described here comes from a study of blood T cell repertoires in COVID-19. The wider study: There were acute and convalescent COVID-19 samples, and they came from the United States, Italy and Spain. The analysed material was cDNA or gDNA that came from T cells, B-cell-depleted T cells, or PBMCs.

V dropped 2 bases and J dropped 11 bases, with 13 bases sitting between them. Per the germline V gene, CDR1 is MNHNS and CDR2 is SASEGT. This CDR3 spans 13 amino acids. Original handling: Counts of nucleated cells, estimated from reference gene primer amplification, were obtained. Profiled with immunoSEQ multiplex PCR; TCRdb holds only in-frame clones, not every one. D and trimming were read from the DNA, whereas the V and J calls and clone size are those reported in that table. Here the sample spans a few hundred thousand clones, around 84% being singletons. The rearrangement uses TRBV6-1 and TRBJ1-3; possibly TRBD1 for D (5 bases). The sequence was collected from a man aged 35-49 years with acute or convalescent COVID-19. Material: peripheral blood. This CDR3 is CASSERKDSPIYF. The CDR3 nucleotides read TGTGCCAGCAGTGAAAGAAAAGACAGTCCCATATATTTT.